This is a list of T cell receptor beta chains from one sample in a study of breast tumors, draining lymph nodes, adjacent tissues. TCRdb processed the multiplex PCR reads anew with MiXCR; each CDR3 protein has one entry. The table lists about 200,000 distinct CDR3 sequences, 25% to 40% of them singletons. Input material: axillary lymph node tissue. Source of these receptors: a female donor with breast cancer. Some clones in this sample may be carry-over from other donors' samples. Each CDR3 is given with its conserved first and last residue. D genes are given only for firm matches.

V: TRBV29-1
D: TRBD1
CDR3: CSVDMGTAEAFF

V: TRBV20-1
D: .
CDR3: CSAPKSRGAPSEQYF

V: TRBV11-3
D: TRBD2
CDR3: CASSLMPPSAGDQETQYF

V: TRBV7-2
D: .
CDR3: CASRDGGSGNTIYF

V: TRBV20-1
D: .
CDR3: CSARQGSMNTEAFF

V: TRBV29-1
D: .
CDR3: CSVGGKETQYF

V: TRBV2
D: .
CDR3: CASSFLRDLYGTQYF

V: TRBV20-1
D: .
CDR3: CSASRYSGNTIYF

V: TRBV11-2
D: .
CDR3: CASSLIRDPYEQYF

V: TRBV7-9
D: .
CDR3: CASSFEGGTDTQYF

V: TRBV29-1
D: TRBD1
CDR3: CSVSSGTGPGNTIYF

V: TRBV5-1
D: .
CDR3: CASSLVFENTEAFF

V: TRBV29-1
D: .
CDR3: CSATPILNTEAFF

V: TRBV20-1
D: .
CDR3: CSDQRPYEQSF

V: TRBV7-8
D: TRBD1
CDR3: CASSLGTGSGYGYTF

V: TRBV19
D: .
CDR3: CASSMDWGSGANVLTF

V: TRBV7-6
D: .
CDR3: CASSLGTEADTQYF

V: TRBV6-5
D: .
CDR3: CASSRGGGSPLHF

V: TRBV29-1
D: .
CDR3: CSVTQPGITEAFF

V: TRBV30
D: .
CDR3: CARTLEETQYF

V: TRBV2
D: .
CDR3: CASSNMGSMDERYF

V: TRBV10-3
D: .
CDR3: CAISEGGFSYNEQFF

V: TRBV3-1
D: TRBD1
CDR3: CASSQYRDRVHEQYF

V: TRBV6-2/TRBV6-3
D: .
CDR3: CASSLGSLDTQYF

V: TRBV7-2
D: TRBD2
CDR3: CASSQRTGTSGSGANVLTF

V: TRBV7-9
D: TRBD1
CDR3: CASLPAGTGRSYEQYF

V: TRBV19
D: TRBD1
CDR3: CASHSGGSGNTIYF

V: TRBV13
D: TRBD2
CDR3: CASSIGLVVPTQYF

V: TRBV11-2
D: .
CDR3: CASSGRRGAYEQYF

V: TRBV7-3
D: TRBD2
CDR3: CASSLTGLVGELFF

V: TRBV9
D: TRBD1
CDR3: CASSGQGAISGANVLTF

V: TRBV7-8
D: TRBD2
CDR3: CASSVLAGTTYEQYF

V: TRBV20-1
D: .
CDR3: CSARDISGKTSPLHF

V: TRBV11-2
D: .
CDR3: CASSLLTAAGPRLEQYF

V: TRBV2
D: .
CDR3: CASSQTSGQVNQPQHF

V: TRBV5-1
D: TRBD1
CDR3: CASSSDRGHWANTEAFF

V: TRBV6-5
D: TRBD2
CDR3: CASSHSRGLDEQFF

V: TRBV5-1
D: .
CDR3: CASSPGDTNTGELFF

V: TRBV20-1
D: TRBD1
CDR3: CSASWRLGVGIGQGGSPLHF

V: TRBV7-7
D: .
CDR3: CASSLERDGTQYF

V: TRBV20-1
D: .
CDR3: CSAWDPRNPNEQFF

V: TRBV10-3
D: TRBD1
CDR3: CAIRELSGTEINYGYTF

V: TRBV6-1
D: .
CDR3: CASSKQGVGTGELFF

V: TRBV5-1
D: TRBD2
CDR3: CASSYPTSGREYF

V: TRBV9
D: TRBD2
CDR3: CASSSGTSGSVLLGEQYF

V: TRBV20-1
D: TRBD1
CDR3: CSAGQGRETQYF

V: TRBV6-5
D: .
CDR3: CASSYGGNTGELFF

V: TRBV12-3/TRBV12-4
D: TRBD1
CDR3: CASSFSGTASPLHF

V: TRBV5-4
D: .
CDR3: CASSLAEATNEKLFF

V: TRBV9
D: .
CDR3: CASSGSNTGELFF

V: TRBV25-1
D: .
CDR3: CASSARAVGLGSPLHF

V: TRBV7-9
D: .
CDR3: CASSPTRESGTQYF

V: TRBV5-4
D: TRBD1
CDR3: CASSLEGGREAFF

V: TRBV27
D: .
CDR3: CASADYSYEQYF

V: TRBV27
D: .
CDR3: CASSLSSGLAYEQYF

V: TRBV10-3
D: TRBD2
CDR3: CAISDAGLAGEDEQFF